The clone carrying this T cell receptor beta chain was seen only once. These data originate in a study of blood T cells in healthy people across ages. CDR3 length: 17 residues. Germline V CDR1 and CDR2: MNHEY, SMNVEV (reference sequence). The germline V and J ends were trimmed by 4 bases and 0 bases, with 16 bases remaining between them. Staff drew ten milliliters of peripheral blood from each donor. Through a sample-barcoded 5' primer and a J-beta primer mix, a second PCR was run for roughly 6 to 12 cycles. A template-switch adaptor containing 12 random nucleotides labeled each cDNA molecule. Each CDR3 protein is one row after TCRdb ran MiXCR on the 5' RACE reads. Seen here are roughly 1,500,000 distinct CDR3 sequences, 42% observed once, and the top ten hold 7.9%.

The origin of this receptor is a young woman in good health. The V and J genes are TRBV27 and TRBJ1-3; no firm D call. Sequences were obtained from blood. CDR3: CASSSLPSGHSGNTIYF. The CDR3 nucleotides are TGTGCCAGCAGTTCCCTTCCCTCAGGCCACTCTGGAAACACCATATATTTT.